In its sample, the clone carrying this T cell receptor (beta chain) was seen once. Its antigen is unknown. This specimen belongs to a study of shared clonotypes between healthy human individuals. In the study overall: With ages of 18 to 49, the donors were two women and a few men.

The germline V gene has CDR1 SGHVS and CDR2 FQNEAQ. Unmatched junction bases numbered 11, after V lost 5 bases and J lost 2 bases. The CDR3 loop spans 16 amino acids. Some 30,000 T cell genomes (approximately 190 ng DNA) went into each sorted-subset replicate. The data were produced by immunoSEQ multiplex PCR, yet TCRdb's version contains in-frame clones alone and is incomplete. This table holds under 200,000 clones, 85% to 95% found once. Notes on the study in general: Naive subsets tended to show greater estimated richness than memory subsets.

The sequence came from a woman aged 30 to 39 in good health. The specimen was naive CD4+ T cells sorted from blood. The sample's subset: CD45RA+ positively selected. The chain couples TRBV7-8 to TRBJ2-7, with TRBD1 matching 8 bases. CDR3 nucleotides: TGTGCCAGCAGCCCCCTCAACCAGGGGGCCACCTACGAGCAGTACTTC. Amino acids: CASSPLNQGATYEQYF.